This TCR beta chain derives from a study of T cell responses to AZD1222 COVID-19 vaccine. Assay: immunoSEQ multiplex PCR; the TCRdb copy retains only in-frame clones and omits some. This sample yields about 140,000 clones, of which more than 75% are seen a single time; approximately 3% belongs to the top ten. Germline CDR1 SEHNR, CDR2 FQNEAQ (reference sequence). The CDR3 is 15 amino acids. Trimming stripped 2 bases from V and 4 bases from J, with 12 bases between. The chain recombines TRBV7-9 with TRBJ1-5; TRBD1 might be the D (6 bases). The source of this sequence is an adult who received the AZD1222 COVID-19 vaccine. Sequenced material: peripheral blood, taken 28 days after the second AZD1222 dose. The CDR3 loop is CASSLYGGKNQPQHF. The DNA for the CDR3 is TGTGCCAGCAGCTTATACGGGGGCAAAAATCAGCCCCAGCATTTT.